This record covers a single T cell receptor beta chain. This entry belongs to a study of OX40 agonist ivuxolimab in advanced cancers. About the study: At doses from 0.01 to 10 mg/kg, patients were given intravenous ivuxolimab every 2 weeks.

CDR1 SGHNT and CDR2 YENEEA come from the germline V gene. The CDR3 runs to 14 residues. V was shortened by 2 bases and J by 3 bases, with 8 bases between the two germline ends. Sequencing used immunoSEQ multiplex PCR; TCRdb keeps in-frame clones, though not all of them. Of some 61,000 clones listed, 70% to 80% are singletons. The specimen comprised CD4+ or CD8+ T cells sorted from blood, sampled in a trial of the OX40 agonist ivuxolimab. The receptor was isolated from an adult with an advanced solid tumor such as melanoma, head and neck, liver or kidney cancer. The chain joins TRBV11-3 to TRBJ1-3, with D possibly TRBD1 on 5 matching bases. CDR3 loop: CASSLQGGGNTIYF. CDR3 nucleotide sequence: TGTGCCAGCAGCTTACAGGGAGGTGGAAACACCATATATTTT.